This paragraph reports one T cell receptor (beta chain). Seattle enrolled patients during active infection and tracked them longitudinally. Assay used: immunoSEQ multiplex PCR; TCRdb lists only in-frame clones, some missing. The table lists 100,000 to 150,000 clones, roughly 86% of them singletons. This sample was taken from a study of blood T cell repertoires in COVID-19. Whole-study context: Both acute and convalescent COVID-19 samples were obtained from the United States, Italy and Spain.

The germline gives CDR1 LGHDT, CDR2 YNNKEL (reference sequence). The CDR3 loop spans 17 amino acids. V was pared by 2 bases and J by 7 bases, with 16 bases of the junction left unmatched. The J gene is TRBJ1-1, the V gene TRBV3-1 (or the pseudogene TRBV3-2), with TRBD1 matching over 7 bases. The clonotype originates from a woman aged 70-85 years with COVID-19, enrolled during active disease. The sample comprised peripheral blood. CDR3 sequence: CASSQYRQGGSRGEAFF. DNA of the CDR3: TGTGCCAGCAGCCAATACAGGCAGGGGGGCTCAAGGGGTGAAGCTTTCTTT.